This TCR beta chain was profiled in a study of blood T cell repertoires in COVID-19. Clinical histories supplied by participants themselves formed the basis of cohort assignment. CDR1 is SEHNR and CDR2 is FQNEAQ in the germline V gene (reference sequence). The CDR3 length is 16 residues. V was clipped by 5 bases and J by 3 bases; unmatched bases: 10. In this sample, this clone turned up once. As processed by the authors: Amplification with reference gene primers provided the estimates of nucleated cell counts. Only in-frame clones appear in the TCRdb table, and some are missing; sequencing was by immunoSEQ multiplex PCR. The V and J calls and the clone size are those of that table, but D and trimming were determined from the DNA. The sample lists roughly 430,000 clones, roughly 88% occurring once.

The rearrangement joins TRBV7-9 to TRBJ2-1; 7 bases line up with TRBD2. What was sequenced was PBMCs or T cells enriched from blood (not recorded which). This clonotype was obtained from a middle-aged woman with acute COVID-19. CDR3 protein: CASSDGRAGNYNEQFF. The DNA for the CDR3 is TGTGCCAGCAGCGATGGGAGGGCGGGAAACTACAATGAGCAGTTCTTC.